This entry lists 17 T cell receptor beta chains sequenced from one sample in a study of blood T cell repertoires in COVID-19. Profiled with immunoSEQ multiplex PCR; TCRdb holds only in-frame clones, not every one. The table has around 450,000 clones, roughly 87% seen once. The sample was PBMCs or T cells enriched from blood (not recorded which). Source of these receptors: a woman under 30 who had recovered from COVID-19.

V is TRBV25-1 and J is TRBJ1-6, with 7 bases identical to TRBD1. The V gene end was trimmed by 6 bases and the J gene end by 7 bases; junction bases not matched to a gene: 12. CDR1 and CDR2 from the germline V gene are MGHDK and SYGVNS. CDR3 length equals 16 residues. The CDR3 reads CASRGAGTAFNSPLHF. DNA of the CDR3: TGTGCCAGCAGGGGTGCCGGGACAGCGTTCAATTCACCCCTCCACTTT. Full variable domain (rest looked up from reference TRBV25-1 and TRBJ1-6): EADIYQTPRYLVIGTGKKITLECSQTMGHDKMYWYQQDPGMELHLIHYSYGVNSTEKGDLSSESTVSRIRTEHFPLTLESARPSHTSQYLCASRGAGTAFNSPLHFGNGTRLTVT.

The chain employs TRBV5-6 and TRBJ2-1; TRBD2 agrees at 8 bases. Germline V gene sequence: CDR1 SGHDT, CDR2 YYEEEE. This CDR3 has 16 amino acids. V lost 2 bases to trimming and J lost 3 bases; unmatched junction nucleotides: 7. CDR3 region: CASSFGAGGVYNEQFF. The CDR3 region has the DNA TGTGCCAGCAGCTTCGGGGCGGGGGGAGTCTACAATGAGCAGTTCTTC.

The sample holds one count of this clone. The chain combines TRBV6-5 with TRBJ2-7, with TRBD2 as a possible D gene (6 bases). The length of the CDR3 is 15 residues. V lost 6 bases, J lost 4 bases, and 19 bases lay in between. The germline gives CDR1 MNHEY, CDR2 SVGAGI. CDR3: CASSTLGGLHYEQYF. The CDR3 bases are TGTGCCAGCAGCACTCTCGGGGGACTTCATTACGAGCAGTACTTC.

The J gene is TRBJ2-3, the V gene TRBV27, with D perhaps TRBD1 (6 bases). Looked up from germline, CDR1 is MNHEY and CDR2 is SMNVEV (reference sequence). Trimming left V 4 bases short and J 2 bases short, with 19 bases between. The CDR3 is 17 amino acids. The chain's CDR3 is CASSSLDRTVLTDTQYF. Here the CDR3 DNA reads TGTGCCAGCAGTTCCCTCGATAGGACAGTCCTCACAGATACGCAGTATTTT.

This CDR3 reads CASGLVVTGGRVEQYF. CDR3 DNA: TGTGCTAGTGGTTTGGTTGTGACAGGGGGGAGGGTCGAGCAGTACTTC. The rearrangement links TRBV12-5 to TRBJ2-7, with 9 bases aligning to TRBD1. CDR1 LGHNT and CDR2 FRNRAP come from the germline V gene. There are 16 residues in the CDR3. V trimming: 0 bases; J trimming: 6 bases; junction bases outside the gene matches: 9.

The chain employs TRBV10-3 and TRBJ1-5, with D possibly TRBD1 on 5 matching bases. The CDR3 covers 12 residues. The germline V gene has CDR1 ENHRY and CDR2 SYGVKD. V lost 11 bases, J lost 6 bases, and 14 bases lay in between. Here the CDR3 reads CAVKGSGQPQHF. The DNA of the CDR3 is TGTGCCGTCAAGGGGTCGGGTCAGCCCCAGCATTTT.

The chain uses TRBV5-5 and TRBJ1-3; 8 bases fit TRBD1. V was pared by 1 base and J by 8 bases, with 8 bases of the junction left unmatched. Germline V gene lookup returns CDR1 SGHKS and CDR2 YYEKEE (reference sequence). This CDR3 has 15 amino acids. The chain's CDR3 is CASSLMGRGPDTIYF. The CDR3 DNA follows: TGTGCCAGCAGCTTGATGGGCAGGGGGCCCGACACCATATATTTT.

This clone showed up just once. CDR3 DNA: TGTGCCAGCAGCTATACCGTCCTGACAGCTTCCGAGCAGTTCTTC. It specifies CASSYTVLTASEQFF. This sequence joins TRBV7-9 and TRBJ2-1; D is perhaps TRBD1 (5 bases). CDR3 length: 15 amino acids. Trimming pared 4 bases from V and 10 bases from J, leaving 20 bases between. CDR1 and CDR2 (germline): SEHNR, FQNEAQ (reference sequence).

The chain joins TRBV6-5 to TRBJ1-2; 9 nucleotides match TRBD1. The junction had 9 bases not matched to a gene; V was cut back by 8 bases and J by 8 bases. There are 13 residues in the CDR3. CDR1 is MNHEY and CDR2 is SVGAGI in the germline V gene. CDR3 sequence reads: CASGGQGVKGYTF. Here the CDR3 DNA reads TGTGCCAGCGGGGGACAGGGAGTGAAGGGCTACACCTTC.

As to this clone: Mismatch with germline at one junction end may stem from a read error. The CDR3 sequence is CASSFISSASKDTQYF. The DNA for the CDR3 is TGTGCCAGCAGCTTCATCTCGTCGGCTAGCAAAGATACGCAGTATTTT. The chain joins TRBV7-9 to TRBJ2-3; TRBD2 is a possible D gene (5 bases). This CDR3 is built from 16 residues. Germline V gene sequence: CDR1 SEHNR, CDR2 FQNEAQ (reference sequence).

This rearrangement joins TRBV6-5 to TRBJ2-2; no clear D. Trimming took off 8 bases at V and 0 bases at J, with 10 bases between the two ends. Germline loops: CDR1 MNHEY, CDR2 SVGAGI. CDR3 size: 14 residues. Here the CDR3 reads CASLRSPNTGELFF. The CDR3 DNA is TGTGCCAGCCTCAGGTCGCCGAACACCGGGGAGCTGTTTTTT.

In nucleotides, the CDR3 is TGCGCCAGCAGCTCCGAAGCGGGGGGGCCGGTGGAGACCCAGTACTTC. Protein product: CASSSEAGGPVETQYF. The chain joins TRBV5-1 to TRBJ2-5; 10 bases agree with TRBD2. This CDR3 contains 16 residues. J was trimmed by 5 bases and V by 3 bases; bases with no gene match: 10. Germline lookup yields CDR1 SGHRS and CDR2 YFSETQ. The full variable domain, its missing parts supplied by reference TRBV5-1 and TRBJ2-5, is KAGVTQTPRYLIKTRGQQVTLSCSPISGHRSVSWYQQTPGQGLQFLFEYFSETQRNKGNFPGRFSGRQFSNSRSEMNVSTLELGDSALYLCASSSEAGGPVETQYFGPGTRLLVL.

This rearrangement joins TRBV28 to TRBJ2-2, with TRBD2 matching over 10 bases. The CDR3 has 15 amino acids. Per the germline V gene, CDR1 is MDHEN and CDR2 is SYDVKM. Trimming cost V 6 bases and J 6 bases; bases outside gene matches: 7. CDR3 sequence: CASSPSGGVPGELFF. Here the CDR3 DNA reads TGTGCCAGCAGCCCAAGCGGGGGGGTCCCCGGGGAGCTGTTTTTT. The entire variable domain, with the rest obtained from reference TRBV28 and TRBJ2-2, is as follows: DVKVTQSSRYLVKRTGEKVFLECVQDMDHENMFWYRQDPGLGLRLIYFSYDVKMKEKGDIPEGYSVSREKKERFSLILESASTNQTSMYLCASSPSGGVPGELFFGEGSRLTVL.

On this clone itself: An end of the junction differs from the germline gene, which may be a read error. This chain uses TRBV6-1 with TRBJ1-5; 10 nucleotides align to TRBD1. The CDR3 contains 16 residues. The germline gives CDR1 MNHNS, CDR2 SASEGT. CDR3 coding DNA: TGTGCCAGCAGTGAAGATCGGGGACAGGGGAATCGGCCCCAGCATTTT. Translated: CASSEDRGQGNRPQHF.

The chain joins TRBV30 to TRBJ1-6; 8 positions match TRBD1. The CDR3 runs 14 residues. Germline trimming cut 1 base from V and 7 bases from J; bases unmatched to any gene: 3. From germline, CDR1 is GTSNPN and CDR2 SVGIG (reference sequence). In DNA form, the CDR3 reads TGTGCCTGGAGTGACGACAGGGGAAATTCACCCCTCCACTTT. Protein product: CAWSDDRGNSPLHF. Complete variable domain (other parts from reference TRBV30 and TRBJ1-6): SQTIHQWPATLVQPVGSPLSLECTVEGTSNPNLYWYRQAAGRGLQLLFYSVGIGQISSEVPQNLSASRPQDRQFILSSKKLLLSDSGFYLCAWSDDRGNSPLHFGNGTRLTVT.

This chain uses TRBV4-1 with TRBJ1-1; no reliable D call. The CDR3 is 14 residues long. Trimming stripped 1 base from V and 7 bases from J, with 13 bases between. Germline V gives CDR1 MGHRA, CDR2 YSYEKL. This CDR3 reads CASSQARQADEAFF. CDR3 in DNA: TGCGCCAGCAGCCAAGCGAGACAAGCCGATGAAGCTTTCTTT.

The rearrangement links TRBV30 to TRBJ1-1, with D possibly TRBD1 on 5 matching bases. Germline-derived CDR1 and CDR2 are GTSNPN and SVGIG (reference sequence). The CDR3 covers 11 residues. V lost 3 bases to trimming and J lost 3 bases, with 5 bases between them. CDR3: CAWRGDTEAFF. CDR3 coding DNA: TGTGCCTGGAGAGGGGACACTGAAGCTTTCTTT.